This is a list of T cell receptor beta chains from one sample in a study of shared clonotypes between healthy human individuals. Data came from immunoSEQ multiplex PCR; TCRdb stores just in-frame clones and leaves some out. The sample has about 2 million clones, less than 95% seen once. Sequencing was carried out using naive CD8+ T cells sorted from blood. The receptors here all came from a young man in good health. Both conserved end residues are part of each CDR3. The order of the fields is D gene, CDR3 length, V gene, J gene, clone size, CDR3 protein, CDR3 DNA. D genes are given only for firm matches. Size tells how often a clone was seen (once, few, many) or the class of an expanded clone, and some rows leave it out.

NA,11,TRBV4-2,TRBJ2-1,NA,CASSHVNEQFF,TGTGCCAGCAGCCACGTAAATGAGCAGTTCTTC
NA,14,TRBV4-1,TRBJ2-7,NA,CASSQEDRNYEQYF,TGCGCCAGCAGCCAAGAAGACAGAAACTACGAGCAGTACTTC
NA,16,TRBV13,TRBJ2-6,NA,CASSLGGGPGANVLTF,TGTGCCAGCAGCTTAGGCGGGGGGCCAGGGGCCAACGTCCTGACTTTC
NA,13,TRBV6-5,TRBJ1-5,NA,CASSPQGSQPQHF,TGTGCCAGCAGCCCGCAGGGCTCTCAGCCCCAGCATTTT
NA,14,TRBV5-6,TRBJ2-5,once,CASSLGETQETQYF,TGTGCCAGCAGCTTGGGAGAGACCCAAGAGACCCAGTACTTC
TRBD1,12,TRBV5-4,TRBJ1-1,NA,CASSDGDSEAFF,TGTGCCAGCAGTGACGGGGACAGTGAAGCTTTCTTT
TRBD1,16,TRBV4-3,TRBJ2-7,NA,CASSQDRTGFSYEQYF,TGCGCCAGCAGCCAAGATCGGACAGGATTTTCCTACGAGCAGTACTTC
NA,13,TRBV30,TRBJ2-7,NA,CAWSASNSYEQYF,TGTGCCTGGAGTGCCTCTAACTCCTACGAGCAGTACTTC
NA,15,TRBV7-9,TRBJ1-1,NA,CASSPVDPPKTEAFF,TGTGCCAGCAGCCCTGTCGATCCCCCAAAGACTGAAGCTTTCTTT
NA,14,TRBV28,TRBJ2-3,NA,CATTLTFPPDTQYF,TGTGCCACCACCCTGACTTTCCCCCCAGATACGCAGTATTTT
NA,16,TRBV4-1,TRBJ1-5,NA,CASSPVDDGSNQPQHF,TGCGCCAGCAGCCCGGTGGATGATGGGAGCAATCAGCCCCAGCATTTT
NA,13,TRBV6-5,TRBJ1-1,NA,CASRQGMNTEAFF,TGTGCCAGCAGGCAGGGTATGAACACTGAAGCTTTCTTT
TRBD1,17,TRBV19,TRBJ2-2,NA,CASSDWRQGANTGELFF,TGTGCCAGTAGTGATTGGAGACAGGGCGCGAACACCGGGGAGCTGTTTTTT
TRBD2,11,TRBV29-1,TRBJ2-1,once,CSVEGGNEQFF,TGCAGCGTTGAGGGGGGGAATGAGCAGTTCTTC
NA,14,TRBV18,TRBJ2-5,NA,CASSPVGGQETQYF,TGTGCCAGCTCACCAGTCGGGGGCCAAGAGACCCAGTACTTC
TRBD2,19,TRBV6-4,TRBJ2-1,NA,CASYYRTSGGAGSYNEQFF,TGTGCCAGCTATTATCGGACTAGCGGGGGGGCCGGATCCTACAATGAGCAGTTCTTC
NA,18,TRBV21-1,TRBJ1-6,NA,CASSIKEPPGRPNSPLHF,TGTGCCAGCAGCATAAAAGAACCTCCGGGACGGCCGAATTCACCCCTCCACTTT
NA,11,TRBV29-1,TRBJ1-2,NA,CSVSDIYGYTF,TGCAGCGTATCAGACATCTATGGCTACACCTTC